This T cell receptor beta chain stems from a study of cytomegalovirus exposure and HLA in healthy donors (TCRdb year 2017). Regarding the complete study: According to an earlier analysis of 587 of the donors, about 179 million T cells yielded 90 million to 130 million unique TCR beta sequences and around 300 Gb of sequence data. An early release that covered fewer than 750 HLA-typed donors contained 300 to 350 gigabases of sequencing data and around 80 million unique TCR sequences. Of the 398 genotyped donors, 65% to 90% fell in the genetic ancestry cluster associated with self-reported Caucasian donors. The aim of the study was to test whether cataloging public T cell receptors could identify signatures of past pathogen exposure. The study used immunosequencing to profile the T cell repertoires of about 670 subjects and linked those repertoires to cytomegalovirus serostatus. A separate validation cohort of approximately 120 different subjects was used in addition to the approximately 610-subject first cohort. To predict cytomegalovirus infection status, the study combined high-throughput TCR immunosequencing, statistical association of individual TCRs with disease status, and machine learning. To study patterns of TCR occurrence, a later analysis re-analyzed previously published TCR beta repertoires from 600 to 750 donors and added high-resolution HLA genotyping. In the later analysis, no new phenotypic data were used to find candidate immune exposures; instead, reliance was placed on TCR beta sequences and their occurrence across donors. An earlier analysis of approximately 500 of the donors applied high-throughput TCR beta sequencing to assess whether each TCR beta V gene segment acted as functional or pseudogenic. Donor age, sex, ethnicity and CMV serostatus were compiled together with the repertoire data. A later genetic analysis took genome-wide SNP genotypes for about 55% of the 666 donors and used that subset as a discovery cohort. Every discovery cohort repertoire had been produced on one sequencing platform. HLA typing included class I and class II loci at four-digit resolution. The number of typed donors differed by locus: roughly 620-640 for A, B, C, DRB1 and DQB1; 500 to 550 for DQA1; around 610 for DPA1; and about 450 for DPB1. About five DR-DQ haplotypes were handled as single units for association and clustering because linkage in the cohort was strong. Among some 400 genotyped donors of the cohort, an average of around 240,000 unique TCR beta nucleotide sequences was sequenced per donor, of which about 18% were non-productive. The research as a whole found: In a later analysis, HLA-associated TCR beta chains showed more clonal expansion and lower generation probabilities than non-associated chains that were equally common. The earlier analysis of fewer than 750 of the donors excluded fewer than 20 rarely observed V segments, including chromosome 9 orphons, because counts were too low. A later genetic analysis reported fewer N-insertions in productive TCRs among donors in an Asian-associated ancestry cluster than the roughly 720-donor mean. Some IMGT-functional V segments, including TRBV6-2 and TRBV6-3, could not be distinguished by the 87-base-pair reads and were therefore excluded. The classifier was reported to diagnose cytomegalovirus status with high specificity and sensitivity in both the original and validation cohorts. Because HLA typing was unavailable for some donors at each locus, only the typed subset was used in association tests. Roughly uniform sequencing depth across donors was assumed in presence/absence analyses, although this assumption may not hold. The study gave a list of 150 to 200 TCR beta chains associated with cytomegalovirus. In a later analysis, around 17,000 TCR beta sequences were associated with specific HLA alleles at a false discovery rate of 0.05. An earlier analysis of approximately 530 of the donors showed that most TCR beta V segments appeared in productive rearrangements either about 87% or about 30% of the time, which broadly matched IMGT annotations. A further reported finding was that TCR beta sequences accurately predicted the HLA-A and HLA-B alleles for most subjects in the first cohort. This cohort had only TCR beta chains sequenced, and the lack of alpha or paired-chain data limited which features could be detected. Most TCR sequences were seen in very few donors, while some public TCRs were found in many individuals. According to the authors, the approach could potentially be generalized to other disease states and immunological phenotypes. Assigning TCR associations to individual alleles was difficult when HLA alleles, especially DR and DQ, strongly co-occurred. According to a later analysis, TCR association rates differed among HLA loci, with DRB1 alleles showing the most associated TCRs and HLA-C alleles showing the fewest. Linkage disequilibrium might explain the correlated functional status among segregating V segments, but an unknown experimental factor could not be excluded. A later genetic analysis associated a missense DCLRE1C variant with V-gene and J-gene trimming of TCR beta chains, and an independent cohort replicated the association. Several of the top co-occurrence clusters appeared to be linked to parvovirus B19, influenza, CMV and Epstein-Barr virus, according to a later analysis. A cluster of highly shared sequence variants was judged likely to represent a technical artifact of the sequencing pipeline. A few of the identified cytomegalovirus-associated TCR beta chains were confirmed in vitro to be specific for cytomegalovirus antigens. For the cohort, immune exposure information was limited to CMV serostatus. According to a later analysis, most CMV-associated TCR beta chains appeared to be HLA-restricted, and the HLA associations seemed to be driven largely by CMV exposure.

The CDR1 and CDR2 encoded by the germline V gene are SGHTA and FQGNSA. The CDR3 runs 15 amino acids, cysteine and phenylalanine included. The entry retains the CDR3 DNA only, 45 bases that are in frame from base 1. Unmatched junction bases come to 5, with V trimmed by 5 bases and J by 0 bases. With respect to this clone: Its antigen specificity is not known. Base quality data are lacking; no much larger clone is found one base away.

In total, roughly 710 healthy bone marrow donors made up the cohort. Cohort members were all nominally healthy when sampled, although unrecorded immune exposures were likely present. The donor was CMV seronegative and belonged to the group of under 400 seronegative cohort members. A peripheral blood sample was provided by each donor, and peripheral blood mononuclear cells were used for TCR beta sequencing. The Qiagen DNeasy Blood Extraction Kit was used to extract genomic DNA from the blood cell samples. The library was obtained by the immunoSEQ multiplex PCR assay. The multiplex PCR relied on a mix of 60 forward primers for TCR Vbeta segments and 13 reverse primers for TCR Jbeta segments. A multiplex PCR assay on genomic DNA amplified the CDR3 region of rearranged TCR beta genes. On the Illumina HiSeq System, the amplified TCR beta libraries were sequenced as 87-base-pair reads. As for the original processing: Across the 600 to 700 repertoires, a later analysis counted tens of millions of unique TCR beta chains, 9.5 million to 13 million of which were shared by at least two donors. To remove PCR and sequencing errors, raw reads were error-corrected and collapsed into unique sequences using a nearest-neighbor algorithm that merged closely related sequences. Alignment of CDR3 sequences to IMGT reference sequences was used to assign V, D and J gene segments. For a sequence to be retained, at least a six-nucleotide match to both a V gene segment and a J gene segment was required. Rearrangements were classified as productive when the CDR3 lacked stop codons and remained in frame with V and J, and all other rearrangements were classified as non-productive. Following IMGT convention, CDR3 was defined as the stretch from the second conserved V-encoded cysteine up to the conserved J-encoded phenylalanine. In an earlier analysis of more than 550 of the donors, sequences lacking an unambiguous match to a single V gene segment were excluded. An earlier analysis of 450 to 650 of the donors called V segments functional above 56.7% productive rearrangements and segregating when the between-donor standard deviation exceeded 5%. A statistical classification framework was developed to diagnose cytomegalovirus status using the catalog of TCR beta chain sequences. V and J gene assignment, in a later analysis, came from comparing TCR nucleotide sequences with IMGT/GENE-DB human TR gene sequences. In a later analysis, CDR3 sequences and most-parsimonious VDJ recombination scenarios were assigned using the TCRdist pipeline. In a later analysis, every TCR beta chain was defined by the combination of its CDR3 amino acid sequence and its V-gene family, and reads without a unique V-gene family were dropped. As a way to deal with suspected cross-contamination and a sequencing artifact, a later analysis dropped 640 or so nucleotide sequences that were highly shared and had low generation probability. A later analysis calculated a clonal expansion index for each public chain from normalized within-repertoire ranks of inferred template counts. In a later analysis, generation probabilities were computed using a VDJ recombination model fitted to out-of-frame rearrangements, and the results were checked against IGoR. In a later analysis, TCR-TCR, TCR-HLA and TCR-CMV co-occurrence was scored with hypergeometric tests, and a repertoire-size bias correction was applied to TCR pairs. In a later analysis, false discovery rates were estimated by permuting HLA or CMV assignments 20 times. In a later analysis, co-occurring TCRs were grouped using DBSCAN, with TCRdist sequence similarity added in when clustering inside HLA-allele-positive subsets. Co-occurrence clustering excluded repertoires with fewer than 30,000 or more than 120,000 public chains, plus five with anomalous nucleotide sharing. What TCRdb holds here is the immuneACCESS table cut down to in-frame rearrangements. Part of the clones is not present; checked against another copy, under half of the missing clones reflect an unresolved V gene, and the others are unexplained. V, J and clone size are taken as reported in that table, and D and trimming were inferred from the DNA itself. The sample table holds 85,000 to 130,000 clones, of which about 79% were seen once. Of the sample, about 1.1% falls within the top ten clones.

The receptor's source is a woman younger than 35 in good health and CMV-seronegative. The rearranged chain carries TRBV7-2 and TRBJ2-7; TRBD2 lines up with 9 middle nucleotides. The specimen was PBMCs. The DNA sequence is as follows: TGTGCCAGCAGCAGGAGGACTAGCGCCTCCTACGAGCAGTACTTC. Its protein reads: CASSRRTSASYEQYF.